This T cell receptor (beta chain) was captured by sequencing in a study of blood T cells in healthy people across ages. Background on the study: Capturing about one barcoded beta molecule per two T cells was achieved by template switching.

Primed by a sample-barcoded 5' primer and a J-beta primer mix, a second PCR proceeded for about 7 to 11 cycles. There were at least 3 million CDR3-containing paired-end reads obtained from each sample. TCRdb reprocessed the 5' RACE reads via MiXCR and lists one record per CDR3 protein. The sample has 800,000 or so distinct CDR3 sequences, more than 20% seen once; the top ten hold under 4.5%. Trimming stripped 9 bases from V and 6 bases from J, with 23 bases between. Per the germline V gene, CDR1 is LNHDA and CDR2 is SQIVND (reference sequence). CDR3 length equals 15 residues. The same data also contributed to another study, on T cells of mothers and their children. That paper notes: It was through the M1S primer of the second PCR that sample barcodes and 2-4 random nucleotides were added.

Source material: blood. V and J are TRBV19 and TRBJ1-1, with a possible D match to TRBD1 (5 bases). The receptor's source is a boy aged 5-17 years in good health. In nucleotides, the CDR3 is TGTGCCAGCCTCCAACAGGTTGGGGGTAGGCCTGAAGCTTTCTTT. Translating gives CASLQQVGGRPEAFF. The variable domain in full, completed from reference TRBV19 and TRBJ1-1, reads DGGITQSPKYLFRKEGQNVTLSCEQNLNHDAMYWYRQDPGQGLRLIYYSQIVNDFQKGDIAEGYSVSREKKESFPLTVTSAQKNPTAFYLCASLQQVGGRPEAFFGQGTRLTVV.